The 28 T cell receptor beta chains given below trace back to one sample, sequenced in a study of vaccination effects on CD4 cells after COVID-19. The data were produced by immunoSEQ multiplex PCR, yet TCRdb's version contains in-frame clones alone and is incomplete. The data hold approximately 30,000 clones, with about two thirds observed a single time. Prior to sequencing, the ViraFEST assay stimulated PBMC with viral peptide pools, which expanded the antigen-specific CD4+ T cells. Having been cultured for around ten days, the cells underwent CD4+ T cell isolation. Either the BNT162b2 or mRNA-1273 vaccine was given to participants in two doses. No antigen has been assigned to these receptors. The sequencing used CD4+ T cells from PBMCs cultured with SARS-CoV-2 spike peptides, collected after COVID-19 vaccination. These receptors originate from a human donor who received a COVID-19 vaccine.

This clone turned up a few times. The V and J genes are TRBV19 and TRBJ2-6; either TRBD1 or TRBD2 may supply D (6 bases each). V was pared by 1 base and J by 0 bases, with 22 bases between. This CDR3 has 21 amino acids. The germline gives CDR1 LNHDA, CDR2 SQIVND (reference sequence). The CDR3 coding sequence is TGTGCCAGTAGTATAGTCCTATTTAGTGGGGGGCGCATCTCTGGGGCCAACGTCCTGACTTTC. Translated: CASSIVLFSGGRISGANVLTF.

The chain is built from TRBV18 and TRBJ1-5; D remains ambiguous. Germline CDR1 reads KGHSH; CDR2 reads LQKENI. The V end lost 2 bases, the J end lost 4 bases, and 12 bases lay between the germline ends. This CDR3 is built from 15 residues. The CDR3 is CASSPDSQRNQPQHF. The CDR3 nucleotides read TGTGCCAGCTCACCAGATAGTCAGAGAAATCAGCCCCAGCATTTT. Drawing the rest from reference TRBV18 and TRBJ1-5, the complete variable domain is NAGVMQNPRHLVRRRGQEARLRCSPMKGHSHVYWYRQLPEEGLKFMVYLQKENIIDESGMPKERFSAEFPKEGPSILRIQQVVRGDSAAYFCASSPDSQRNQPQHFGDGTRLSIL.

This clone was counted only a few times. The V gene is TRBV4-2, the J gene TRBJ2-7; 9 bases are shared with TRBD2. Germline CDR1 LGHNA, CDR2 YNFKEQ. The CDR3 covers 14 residues. V was pared by 4 bases and J by 2 bases, with 3 bases of the junction left unmatched. CDR3 sequence reads: CASSLQRGAYEQYF. CDR3 sequence (DNA): TGTGCCAGCAGCCTCCAGCGGGGGGCCTACGAGCAGTACTTC.

The chain employs TRBV2 and TRBJ2-7; possible D gene TRBD1, 6 bases. The CDR3 runs to 14 residues. Germline V gene data show CDR1 as SNHLY and CDR2 as FYNNEI. V was pared by 5 bases and J by 5 bases, with 16 bases between. The CDR3 loop is CASSLLDRFHEQYF. The CDR3 region has the DNA TGTGCCAGCAGTCTTCTTGACAGGTTCCACGAGCAGTACTTC. Combining the CDR3 with reference TRBV2 and TRBJ2-7 gives the whole variable domain EPEVTQTPSHQVTQMGQEVILRCVPISNHLYFYWYRQILGQKVEFLVSFYNNEISEKSEIFDDQFSVERPDGSNFTLKIRSTKLEDSAMYFCASSLLDRFHEQYFGPGTRLTVT.

This clone has only a few counts. The chain combines TRBV18 with TRBJ1-5; 7 positions match TRBD1. Germline V gives CDR1 KGHSH, CDR2 LQKENI. V lost 1 base and J lost 5; bases outside the gene matches: 2. CDR3 length: 14 residues. CDR3 loop: CASSPQTGYQPQHF. CDR3 bases: TGTGCCAGCTCACCACAGACAGGGTATCAGCCCCAGCATTTT. Full variable domain (rest looked up from reference TRBV18 and TRBJ1-5): NAGVMQNPRHLVRRRGQEARLRCSPMKGHSHVYWYRQLPEEGLKFMVYLQKENIIDESGMPKERFSAEFPKEGPSILRIQQVVRGDSAAYFCASSPQTGYQPQHFGDGTRLSIL.

The chain recombines TRBV27 with TRBJ2-5; D remains ambiguous. Germline V gives CDR1 MNHEY, CDR2 SMNVEV (reference sequence). There are 15 residues in the CDR3. Deletions cut 6 bases from V and 5 bases from J, with 19 bases between. The CDR3 region has the DNA TGTGCCAGCAGATCCACGTCGGCATCCTGGGAGACCCAGTACTTC. The encoded protein is CASRSTSASWETQYF.

This clone was observed a handful of times. CDR3 DNA sequence: TGTGCCAGCAGCCCCGGACAGCGCTATGGCTACACCTTC. This codes for CASSPGQRYGYTF. The chain recombines TRBV5-6 with TRBJ1-2; D is perhaps TRBD1 (6 bases). Germline CDR1 reads SGHDT; CDR2 reads YYEEEE. V dropped 4 bases and J dropped 4 bases, with 11 bases sitting between them. The CDR3 spans 13 residues. Looking up the rest from reference TRBV5-6 and TRBJ1-2 gives the full variable domain: DAGVTQSPTHLIKTRGQQVTLRCSPKSGHDTVSWYQQALGQGPQFIFQYYEEEERQRGNFPDRFSGHQFPNYSSELNVNALLLGDSALYLCASSPGQRYGYTFGSGTRLTVV.

This clone was detected only a few times. J is TRBJ1-1 and V is TRBV5-1, with TRBD1 matching over 7 bases. The CDR3 has 14 amino acids. J lost 3 bases, V lost 2 bases, and 4 bases had no gene match. Germline V gene data show CDR1 as SGHRS and CDR2 as YFSETQ. This chain's CDR3 is CASSFGGTDTEAFF. CDR3 sequence (DNA): TGCGCCAGCAGCTTCGGTGGGACAGACACTGAAGCTTTCTTT.

The rearrangement uses TRBV29-1 and TRBJ1-4, with D perhaps matching TRBD1 (6 bases). Germline values: CDR1 SQVTM, CDR2 ANQGSEA. The CDR3 is 13 amino acids. V lost 5 bases and J lost 3, with 10 bases in between. The CDR3 loop reads CSVWTASNEKLFF. In nucleotides, the CDR3 is TGCAGCGTTTGGACAGCCTCTAATGAAAAACTGTTTTTT.

This sequence joins TRBV18 and TRBJ2-2, with 8 bases that match TRBD2. CDR3 length: 16 residues. J gave up 1 base and V 3 bases, and 4 bases lay outside the gene matches. Germline CDR1 reads KGHSH; CDR2 reads LQKENI. CDR3 in DNA: TGTGCCAGCTCACCCCCGGGACTAGAGAACACCGGGGAGCTGTTTTTT. Amino acid sequence: CASSPPGLENTGELFF.

The J gene is TRBJ2-4, the V gene TRBV6-5, with a weak D call TRBD2 (6 bases). V lost 7 bases and J lost 5, with 9 bases in between. Germline V CDR1 and CDR2: MNHEY, SVGAGI. The CDR3 consists of 12 residues. The CDR3 DNA is TGTGCCAGCACCGGGAGTGAAAACATTCAGTACTTC. It is translated as CASTGSENIQYF.

The CDR3 reads CASSQETGDYGYTF. The DNA of the CDR3 is TGCGCCAGCAGCCAAGAAACAGGAGACTATGGCTACACCTTC. This chain links TRBV4-1 with TRBJ1-2, with D possibly matching TRBD1 (5 bases). Deletions cut 0 bases from V and 3 bases from J, with 8 bases between. CDR3 size: 14 residues. Germline CDR1 MGHRA, CDR2 YSYEKL.

The rearrangement links TRBV4-1 to TRBJ2-2; a weak D match, TRBD2 (6 bases). V lost 4 bases and J lost 7, with 13 bases in between. Germline V gene data show CDR1 as MGHRA and CDR2 as YSYEKL. The CDR3 totals 14 residues. The CDR3 nucleotides are TGCGCCAGCAGCCGTGGGGGGAAGGACGGGGAGCTGTTTTTT. Translation: CASSRGGKDGELFF.

The genes are TRBV2 and TRBJ2-3; the D is unclear. The germline V gene encodes CDR1 SNHLY and CDR2 FYNNEI. The CDR3 spans 12 residues. The ends were cut back, 7 bases at V and 8 bases at J, with 13 bases in the middle. The CDR3 DNA reads TGTGCCAGCACGGCAGCCCCTGGTACGCAGTATTTT. This encodes CASTAAPGTQYF.

The chain links TRBV11-1 to TRBJ1-1, with a weak D call TRBD1 (6 bases). CDR1 is SGHAT and CDR2 is FQDESV in the germline V gene (reference sequence). This CDR3 comprises 16 residues. V was trimmed by 5 bases and J by 0 bases, leaving 16 bases between them. CDR3 in amino acids: CASSPTSGAVNTEAFF. CDR3 nucleotide sequence: TGTGCCAGCAGCCCAACCTCAGGGGCCGTGAACACTGAAGCTTTCTTT.

This clone appeared a few times. The CDR3 loop is CASSPRPLNTEAFF. For the CDR3, the DNA is TGTGCCAGCAGTCCCAGACCCTTGAACACTGAAGCTTTCTTT. The rearrangement joins TRBV6-6 to TRBJ1-1; no reliable D call. The germline gives CDR1 MNHNY, CDR2 SVGAGI (reference sequence). V gave up 5 bases and J gave up 0 bases, with 10 bases separating them. This CDR3 contains 14 residues.

The J gene is TRBJ2-7, the V gene TRBV5-1; the D call may be TRBD1 or TRBD2 (5 bases each). This CDR3 spans 15 amino acids. V was cut by 1 base and J by 5 bases, with 16 bases left in between. Germline CDR1 is SGHRS and CDR2 is YFSETQ. The CDR3 reads CASSLLGSGGDEQYF. In nucleotides, the CDR3 is TGCGCCAGCAGCTTGTTGGGAAGTGGGGGAGACGAGCAGTACTTC.

This chain links TRBV15 with TRBJ2-7; D unresolved. V gave up 0 bases and J gave up 0 bases, with 9 bases separating them. The CDR3 spans 15 residues. Germline V gene lookup returns CDR1 LNHNV and CDR2 YYDKDF (reference sequence). CDR3 nucleotides: TGTGCCACCAGCAGAGAAGACCAAAGCTCCTACGAGCAGTACTTC. As protein: CATSREDQSSYEQYF.

The chain recombines TRBV5-6 with TRBJ2-7, with 7 bases lining up with TRBD2. Per the germline V gene, CDR1 is SGHDT and CDR2 is YYEEEE. The CDR3 spans 15 residues. V trimming: 5 bases; J trimming: 0 bases; junction bases outside the gene matches: 8. CDR3 protein: CASRISGASSYEQYF. As DNA, the CDR3 is TGTGCCAGCAGGATCAGCGGGGCAAGCTCCTACGAGCAGTACTTC.

This clone appeared a single time. The rearrangement uses TRBV9 and TRBJ2-7; tentative D call: TRBD2 (6 bases). In germline, CDR1 is SGDLS, CDR2 YYNGEE. V lost 4 bases and J 4 bases, leaving 18 bases between the germline ends. The CDR3 totals 15 residues. CDR3 sequence: CASSPRGGNEYEQYF. The CDR3 region has the DNA TGTGCCAGCAGCCCCCGTGGGGGGAACGAATACGAGCAGTACTTC.

The chain joins TRBV6-1 to TRBJ2-3; D might be TRBD2 (5 bases). Germline lookup yields CDR1 MNHNS and CDR2 SASEGT. The germline V and J ends were trimmed by 3 bases and 9 bases, with 16 bases remaining between them. CDR3 length: 14 amino acids. CDR3 sequence (DNA): TGTGCCAGCAGTGACGTCTGGGGAGCGGAGACGCAGTATTTT. Translating it yields CASSDVWGAETQYF.

As DNA, the CDR3 is TGTGCCTGCCCGGGCAGGCAGGGTGAAAAACTGTTTTTT. Amino acids: CACPGRQGEKLFF. The chain employs TRBV11-2 and TRBJ1-4, with D possibly matching TRBD1 (5 bases). This CDR3 is built from 13 residues. V lost 11 bases and J 7 bases, leaving 17 bases between the germline ends. Germline lookup yields CDR1 SGHAT and CDR2 FQNNGV.

The chain has TRBV5-1 and TRBJ1-1; weak D call: TRBD1 (5 bases). The CDR3 is made up of 14 amino acids. Germline-derived CDR1 and CDR2 are SGHRS and YFSETQ. Trimming cost V 0 bases and J 0 bases, with 6 bases left between them. Here the CDR3 reads CASSLGQMNTEAFF. The CDR3 DNA reads TGCGCCAGCAGCTTGGGACAGATGAACACTGAAGCTTTCTTT.

This clone was found once. This sequence joins TRBV6-2 or TRBV6-3 and TRBJ2-5; D might be TRBD2 (6 bases). CDR3 length equals 12 residues. Trimming cost V 5 bases and J 2 bases, with 6 bases left between them. CDR1 MNHEY and CDR2 SVGEGT come from the germline V gene. The CDR3 reads CASSRGQETQYF. CDR3 sequence (DNA): TGTGCCAGCAGTCGGGGGCAAGAGACCCAGTACTTC.

For the CDR3, the DNA is TGTGCCAGCAGTTACTCGAATCAGGGGGCCTCACCCCTCCACTTT. It codes for CASSYSNQGASPLHF. This chain links TRBV6-5 with TRBJ1-6, with 8 nucleotides matching TRBD1. This CDR3 region has 15 residues. Germline trimming cut 0 bases from V and 10 bases from J; bases unmatched to any gene: 5. Looked up from germline, CDR1 is MNHEY and CDR2 is SVGAGI.

CDR3 sequence reads: CATSAGHHVSGANVLTF. DNA for the CDR3: TGTGCCACCAGTGCCGGGCATCATGTGTCTGGGGCCAACGTCCTGACTTTC. The chain recombines TRBV24-1 with TRBJ2-6; unclear D gene. V lost 5 bases and J 1 base, leaving 14 bases between the germline ends. Germline V gives CDR1 KGHDR, CDR2 SFDVKD. The CDR3 runs 17 residues.

The chain has TRBV18 and TRBJ2-2, with D possibly being TRBD1 (5 bases). CDR1 and CDR2 from the germline V gene are KGHSH and LQKENI. The CDR3 has 16 residues. Trimming left V 0 bases short and J 4 bases short, with 12 bases between. The CDR3 sequence: CASSPPQGRSTGELFF. The CDR3 bases are TGTGCCAGCTCACCACCCCAGGGTAGGAGCACCGGGGAGCTGTTTTTT.

The J gene is TRBJ2-7, the V gene TRBV14, with 7 bases aligning to TRBD2. Germline CDR1 reads SGHDN; CDR2 reads FVKESK. V lost 1 base and J lost 6; bases outside the gene matches: 9. The CDR3 consists of 15 residues. The CDR3 DNA reads TGTGCCAGCAGCCAAGTTGGGGGAGGGGTTGGCGAGCAGTACTTC. Amino acids: CASSQVGGGVGEQYF.